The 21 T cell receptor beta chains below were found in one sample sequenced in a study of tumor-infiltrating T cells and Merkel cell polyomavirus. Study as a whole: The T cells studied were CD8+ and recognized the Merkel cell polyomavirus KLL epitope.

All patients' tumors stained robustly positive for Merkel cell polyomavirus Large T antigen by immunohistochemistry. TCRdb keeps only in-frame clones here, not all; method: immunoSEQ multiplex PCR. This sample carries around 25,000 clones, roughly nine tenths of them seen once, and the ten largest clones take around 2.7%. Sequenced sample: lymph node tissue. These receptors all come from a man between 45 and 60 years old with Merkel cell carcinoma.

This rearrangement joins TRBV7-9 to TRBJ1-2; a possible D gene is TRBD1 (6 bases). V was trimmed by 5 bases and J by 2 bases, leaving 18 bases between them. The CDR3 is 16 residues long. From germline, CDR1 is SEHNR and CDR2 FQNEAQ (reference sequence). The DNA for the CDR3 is TGTGCCAGCAGCCCTCCCCGGCAGGGGCTAAACTATGGCTACACCTTC. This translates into CASSPPRQGLNYGYTF. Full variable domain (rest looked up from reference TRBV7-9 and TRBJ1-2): DTGVSQNPRHKITKRGQNVTFRCDPISEHNRLYWYRQTLGQGPEFLTYFQNEAQLEKSRLLSDRFSAERPKGSFSTLEIQRTEQGDSAMYLCASSPPRQGLNYGYTFGSGTRLTVV.

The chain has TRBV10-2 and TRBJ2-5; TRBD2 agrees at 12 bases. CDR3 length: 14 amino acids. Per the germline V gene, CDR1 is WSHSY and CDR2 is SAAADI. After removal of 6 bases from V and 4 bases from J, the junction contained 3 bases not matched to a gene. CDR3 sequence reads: CASSLTSGRETQYF. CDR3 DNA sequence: TGCGCCAGCAGCCTGACTAGCGGGAGAGAGACCCAGTACTTC.

This CDR3 reads CASSIEETQYF. In DNA, the CDR3 is TGCGCCAGCAGCATCGAAGAGACCCAGTACTTC. V gene TRBV5-1 combines with J gene TRBJ2-5; D uncertain. The germline gives CDR1 SGHRS, CDR2 YFSETQ. CDR3 length: 11 amino acids. V was cut by 4 bases and J by 3 bases, with 4 bases left in between.

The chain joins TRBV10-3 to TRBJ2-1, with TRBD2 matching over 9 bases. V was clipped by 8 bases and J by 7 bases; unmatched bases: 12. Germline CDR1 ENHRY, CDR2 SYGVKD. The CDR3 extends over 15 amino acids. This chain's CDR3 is CAIGYSGGLSNEQFF. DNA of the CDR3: TGTGCCATCGGGTATAGCGGGGGCCTTTCAAATGAGCAGTTCTTC.

The CDR3 DNA reads TGCGCCAGCAGCTTGGGAATTAGCGGGGGCACAGATACGCAGTATTTT. Protein: CASSLGISGGTDTQYF. This chain uses TRBV5-1 with TRBJ2-3; 8 positions agree with TRBD2. The V gene end was trimmed by 0 bases and the J gene end by 1 base; junction bases not matched to a gene: 4. Germline lookup yields CDR1 SGHRS and CDR2 YFSETQ. CDR3 length: 16 residues. Combining the CDR3 with reference TRBV5-1 and TRBJ2-3 gives the whole variable domain KAGVTQTPRYLIKTRGQQVTLSCSPISGHRSVSWYQQTPGQGLQFLFEYFSETQRNKGNFPGRFSGRQFSNSRSEMNVSTLELGDSALYLCASSLGISGGTDTQYFGPGTRLTVL.

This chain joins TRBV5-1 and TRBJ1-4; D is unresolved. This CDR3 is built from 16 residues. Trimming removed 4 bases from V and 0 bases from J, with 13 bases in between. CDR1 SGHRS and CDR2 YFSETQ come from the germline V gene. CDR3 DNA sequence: TGCGCCAGCAGCCCAGACACCCGTGCAACTAATGAAAAACTGTTTTTT. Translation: CASSPDTRATNEKLFF.

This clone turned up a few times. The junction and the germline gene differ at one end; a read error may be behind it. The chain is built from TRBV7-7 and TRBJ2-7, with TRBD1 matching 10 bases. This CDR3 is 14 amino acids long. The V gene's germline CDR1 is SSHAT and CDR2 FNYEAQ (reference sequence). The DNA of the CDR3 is TGTGCTAGCAGCTTAGGACAGGGGGCCTACGAGCAGTACTTC. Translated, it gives CASSLGQGAYEQYF. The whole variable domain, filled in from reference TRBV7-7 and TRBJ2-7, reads GAGVSQSPRYKVTKRGQDVTLRCDPISSHATLYWYQQALGQGPEFLTYFNYEAQPDKSGLPSDRFSAERPEGSISTLTIQRTEQRDSAMYRCASSLGQGAYEQYFGPGTRLTVT.

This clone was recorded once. The CDR3 here is CASSSTNYGYTF. The CDR3 nucleotides read TGTGCCAGCAGCTCAACTAACTATGGCTACACCTTC. The chain recombines TRBV5-5 with TRBJ1-2, with no clear D. The germline V gene has CDR1 SGHKS and CDR2 YYEKEE (reference sequence). The CDR3 loop spans 12 amino acids. V was pared by 3 bases and J by 0 bases, with 3 bases between.

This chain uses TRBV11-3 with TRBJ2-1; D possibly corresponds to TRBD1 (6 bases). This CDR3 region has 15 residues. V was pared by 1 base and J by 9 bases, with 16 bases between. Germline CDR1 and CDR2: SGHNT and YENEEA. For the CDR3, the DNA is TGTGCCAGCAGCTTAGGGACCAGGGGAGTGGCTGAGCAGTTCTTC. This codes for CASSLGTRGVAEQFF.

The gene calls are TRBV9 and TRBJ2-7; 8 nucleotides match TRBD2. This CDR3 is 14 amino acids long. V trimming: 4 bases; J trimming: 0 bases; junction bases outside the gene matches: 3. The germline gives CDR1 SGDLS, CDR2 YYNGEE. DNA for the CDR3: TGTGCCAGCAGCATCGGGACTAGCTCCTACGAGCAGTACTTC. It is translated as CASSIGTSSYEQYF.

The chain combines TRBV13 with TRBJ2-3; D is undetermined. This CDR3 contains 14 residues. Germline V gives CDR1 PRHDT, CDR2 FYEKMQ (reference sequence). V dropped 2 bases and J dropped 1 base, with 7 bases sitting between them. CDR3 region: CASSLYRGTDTQYF. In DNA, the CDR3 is TGTGCCAGCAGCTTATACCGGGGCACAGATACGCAGTATTTT.

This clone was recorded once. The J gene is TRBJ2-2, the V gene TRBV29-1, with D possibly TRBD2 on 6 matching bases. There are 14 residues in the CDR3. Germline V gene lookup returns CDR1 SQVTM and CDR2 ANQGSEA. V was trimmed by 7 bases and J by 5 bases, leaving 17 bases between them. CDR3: CSGGDGLRTGELFF. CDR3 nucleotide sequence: TGCAGCGGGGGGGACGGACTAAGGACCGGGGAGCTGTTTTTT.

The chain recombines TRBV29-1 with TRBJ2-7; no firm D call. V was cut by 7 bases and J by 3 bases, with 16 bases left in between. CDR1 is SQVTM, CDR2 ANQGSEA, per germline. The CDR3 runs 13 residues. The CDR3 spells CSAEKDTGYEQYF. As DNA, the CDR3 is TGCAGCGCAGAGAAAGACACCGGCTACGAGCAGTACTTC.

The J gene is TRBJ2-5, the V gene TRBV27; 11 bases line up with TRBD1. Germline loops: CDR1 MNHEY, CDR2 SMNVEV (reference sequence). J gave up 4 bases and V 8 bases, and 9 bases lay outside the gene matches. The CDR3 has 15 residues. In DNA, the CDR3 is TGTGCCAGCGCCTCCCACGGGACAGGGGGAGAGACCCAGTACTTC. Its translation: CASASHGTGGETQYF.

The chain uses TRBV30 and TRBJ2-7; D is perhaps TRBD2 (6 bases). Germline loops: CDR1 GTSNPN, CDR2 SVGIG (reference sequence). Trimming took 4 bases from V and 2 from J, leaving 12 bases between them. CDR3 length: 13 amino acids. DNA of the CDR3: TGTGCCTGGATGGGGTCTAGCGCCTACGAGCAGTACTTC. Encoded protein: CAWMGSSAYEQYF. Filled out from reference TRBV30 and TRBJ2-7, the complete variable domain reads SQTIHQWPATLVQPVGSPLSLECTVEGTSNPNLYWYRQAAGRGLQLLFYSVGIGQISSEVPQNLSASRPQDRQFILSSKKLLLSDSGFYLCAWMGSSAYEQYFGPGTRLTVT.

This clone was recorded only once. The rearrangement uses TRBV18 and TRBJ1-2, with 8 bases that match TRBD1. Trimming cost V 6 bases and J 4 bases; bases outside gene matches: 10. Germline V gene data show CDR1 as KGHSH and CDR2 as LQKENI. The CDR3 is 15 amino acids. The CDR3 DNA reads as TGTGCCAGCTCGGAAGGACAGGGAGGTCCCTATGGCTACACCTTC. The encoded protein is CASSEGQGGPYGYTF.

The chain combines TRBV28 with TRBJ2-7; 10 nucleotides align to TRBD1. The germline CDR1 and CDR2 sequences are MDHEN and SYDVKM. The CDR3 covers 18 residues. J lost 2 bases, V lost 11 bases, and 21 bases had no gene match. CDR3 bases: TGTGCCCCTCGGGTCCGGGACAGGGGACCCGTTAGCCCCTACGAGCAGTACTTC. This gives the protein CAPRVRDRGPVSPYEQYF.

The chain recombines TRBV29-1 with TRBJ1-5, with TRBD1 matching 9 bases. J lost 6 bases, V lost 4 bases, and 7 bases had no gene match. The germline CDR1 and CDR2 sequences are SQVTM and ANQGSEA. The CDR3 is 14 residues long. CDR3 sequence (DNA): TGCAGCGTTGGTACAGGGGGCGCGACTCAGCCCCAGCATTTT. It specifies CSVGTGGATQPQHF.

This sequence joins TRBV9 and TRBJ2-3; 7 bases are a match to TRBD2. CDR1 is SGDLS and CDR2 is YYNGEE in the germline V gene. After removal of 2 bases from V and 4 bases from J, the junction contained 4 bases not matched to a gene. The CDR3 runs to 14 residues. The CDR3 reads CASSVTSFPDTQYF. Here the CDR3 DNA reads TGTGCCAGCAGCGTGACTAGCTTCCCAGATACGCAGTATTTT. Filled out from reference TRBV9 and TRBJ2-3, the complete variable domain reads DSGVTQTPKHLITATGQRVTLRCSPRSGDLSVYWYQQSLDQGLQFLIQYYNGEERAKGNILERFSAQQFPDLHSELNLSSLELGDSALYFCASSVTSFPDTQYFGPGTRLTVL.

CDR3 in amino acids: CASSFRRDRVPNYGYTF. CDR3 sequence (DNA): TGTGCCAGCAGCTTCCGCCGGGACAGGGTCCCGAACTATGGCTACACCTTC. This rearrangement joins TRBV11-2 to TRBJ1-2; 9 bases are a match to TRBD1. J was trimmed by 2 bases and V by 3 bases; bases with no gene match: 10. The CDR3 has 17 residues. Germline CDR1 and CDR2: SGHAT and FQNNGV.

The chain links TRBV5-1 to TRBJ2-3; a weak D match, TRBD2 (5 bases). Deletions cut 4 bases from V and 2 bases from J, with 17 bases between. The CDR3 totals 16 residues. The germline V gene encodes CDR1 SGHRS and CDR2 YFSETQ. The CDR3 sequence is CASSPHSLGSTDTQYF. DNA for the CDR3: TGCGCCAGCAGCCCGCACTCACTAGGATCCACAGATACGCAGTATTTT. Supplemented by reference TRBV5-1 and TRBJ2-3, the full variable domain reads KAGVTQTPRYLIKTRGQQVTLSCSPISGHRSVSWYQQTPGQGLQFLFEYFSETQRNKGNFPGRFSGRQFSNSRSEMNVSTLELGDSALYLCASSPHSLGSTDTQYFGPGTRLTVL.